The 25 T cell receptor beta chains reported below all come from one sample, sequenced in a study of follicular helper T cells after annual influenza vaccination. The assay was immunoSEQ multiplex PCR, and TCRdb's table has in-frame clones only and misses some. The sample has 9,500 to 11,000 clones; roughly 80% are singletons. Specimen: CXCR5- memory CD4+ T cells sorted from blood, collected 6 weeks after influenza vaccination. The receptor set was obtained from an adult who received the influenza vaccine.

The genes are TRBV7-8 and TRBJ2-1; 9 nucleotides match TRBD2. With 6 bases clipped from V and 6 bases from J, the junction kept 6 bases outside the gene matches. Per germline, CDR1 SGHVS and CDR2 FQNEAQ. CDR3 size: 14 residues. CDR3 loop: CASREASGANEQFF. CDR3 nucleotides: TGTGCCAGCAGAGAGGCTAGCGGGGCCAATGAGCAGTTCTTC.

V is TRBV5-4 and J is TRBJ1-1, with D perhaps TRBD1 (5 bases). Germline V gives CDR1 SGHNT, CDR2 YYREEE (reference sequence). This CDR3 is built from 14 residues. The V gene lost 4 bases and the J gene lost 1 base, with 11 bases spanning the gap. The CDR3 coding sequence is TGTGCCAGCAGCCCTGGGCAGGGGAACACTGAAGCTTTCTTT. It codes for CASSPGQGNTEAFF.

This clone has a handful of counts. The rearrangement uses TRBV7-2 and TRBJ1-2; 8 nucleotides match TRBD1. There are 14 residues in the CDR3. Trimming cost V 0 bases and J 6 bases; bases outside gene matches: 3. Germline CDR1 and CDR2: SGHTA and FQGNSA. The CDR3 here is CASSLAQGANGYTF. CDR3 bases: TGTGCCAGCAGCTTAGCGCAGGGGGCGAATGGCTACACCTTC.

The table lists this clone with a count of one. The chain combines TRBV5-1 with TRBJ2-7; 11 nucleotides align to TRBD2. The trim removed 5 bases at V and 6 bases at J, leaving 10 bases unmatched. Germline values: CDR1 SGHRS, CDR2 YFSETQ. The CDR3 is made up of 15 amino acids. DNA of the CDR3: TGCGCCAGCAGAGTGGTTAGCGGGGGGGCTCCCGAGCAGTACTTC. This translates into CASRVVSGGAPEQYF.

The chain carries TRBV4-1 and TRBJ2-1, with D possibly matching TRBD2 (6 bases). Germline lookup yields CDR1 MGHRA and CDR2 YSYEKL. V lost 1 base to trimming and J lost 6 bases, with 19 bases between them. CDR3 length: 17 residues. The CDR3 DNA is TGCGCCAGCAGCCAAGTTTTCTCGGGGAGGCAACGCAATGAGCAGTTCTTC. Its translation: CASSQVFSGRQRNEQFF.

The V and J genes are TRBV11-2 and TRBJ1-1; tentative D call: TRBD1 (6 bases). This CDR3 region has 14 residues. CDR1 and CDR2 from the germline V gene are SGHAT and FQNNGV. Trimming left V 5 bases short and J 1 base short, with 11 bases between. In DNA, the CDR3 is TGTGCCAGCAGCACGGACAGTAAGAACACTGAAGCTTTCTTT. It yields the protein CASSTDSKNTEAFF.

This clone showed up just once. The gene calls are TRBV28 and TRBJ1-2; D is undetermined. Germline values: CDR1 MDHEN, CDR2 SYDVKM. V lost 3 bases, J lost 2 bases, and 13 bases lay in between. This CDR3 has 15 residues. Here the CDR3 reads CASSFTRWWNYGYTF. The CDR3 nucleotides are TGTGCCAGCAGTTTTACCAGGTGGTGGAACTATGGCTACACCTTC.

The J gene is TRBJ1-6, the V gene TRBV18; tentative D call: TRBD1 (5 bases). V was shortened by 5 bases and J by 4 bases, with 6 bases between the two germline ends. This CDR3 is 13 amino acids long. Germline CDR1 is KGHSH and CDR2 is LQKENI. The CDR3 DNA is TGTGCCAGCTCAGACAGTTATAATTCACCCCTCCACTTT. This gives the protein CASSDSYNSPLHF.

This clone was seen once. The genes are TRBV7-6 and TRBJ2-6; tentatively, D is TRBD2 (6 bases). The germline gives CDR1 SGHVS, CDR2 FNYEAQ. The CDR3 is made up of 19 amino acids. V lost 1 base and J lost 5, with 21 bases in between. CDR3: CASSLDGRDHGGWANVLTF. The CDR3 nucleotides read TGTGCCAGCAGCTTAGACGGGAGAGACCATGGTGGATGGGCCAACGTCCTGACTTTC.

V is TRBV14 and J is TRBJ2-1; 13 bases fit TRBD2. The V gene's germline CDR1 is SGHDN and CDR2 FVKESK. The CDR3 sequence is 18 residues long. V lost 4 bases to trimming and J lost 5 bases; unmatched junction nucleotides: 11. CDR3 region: CASSPASGLAGDNNEQFF. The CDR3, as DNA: TGTGCCAGCAGCCCAGCATCCGGACTAGCGGGAGACAACAATGAGCAGTTCTTC. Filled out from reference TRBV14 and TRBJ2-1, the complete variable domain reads EAGVTQFPSHSVIEKGQTVTLRCDPISGHDNLYWYRRVMGKEIKFLLHFVKESKQDESGMPNNRFLAERTGGTYSTLKVQPAELEDSGVYFCASSPASGLAGDNNEQFFGPGTRLTVL.

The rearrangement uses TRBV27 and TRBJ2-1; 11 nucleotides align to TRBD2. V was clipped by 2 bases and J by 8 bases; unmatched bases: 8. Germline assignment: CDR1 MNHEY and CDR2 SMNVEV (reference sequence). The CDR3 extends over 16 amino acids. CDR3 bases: TGTGCCAGCAGTTTAGGGCGGCTAGCGGGAGGTGATGAGCAGTTCTTC. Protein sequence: CASSLGRLAGGDEQFF.

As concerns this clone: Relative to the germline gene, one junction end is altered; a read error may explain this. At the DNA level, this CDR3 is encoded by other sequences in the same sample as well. The CDR3 is CASSYVGDTEAFF. CDR3 sequence (DNA): TGTGCCAGCAGTTACGTGGGGGACACTGAAGCCTTCTTT. This chain connects TRBV6-6 to TRBJ1-1, with a tentative D call TRBD1 (6 bases). Germline V gene lookup returns CDR1 MNHNY and CDR2 SVGAGI (reference sequence). The CDR3 length is 13 residues.

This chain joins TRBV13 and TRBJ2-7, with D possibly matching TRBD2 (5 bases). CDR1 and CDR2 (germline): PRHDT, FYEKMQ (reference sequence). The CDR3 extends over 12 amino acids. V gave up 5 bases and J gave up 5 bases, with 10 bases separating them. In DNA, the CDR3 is TGTGCCAGCAGCCTGCGGGCCCACGAGCAGTACTTC. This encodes CASSLRAHEQYF.

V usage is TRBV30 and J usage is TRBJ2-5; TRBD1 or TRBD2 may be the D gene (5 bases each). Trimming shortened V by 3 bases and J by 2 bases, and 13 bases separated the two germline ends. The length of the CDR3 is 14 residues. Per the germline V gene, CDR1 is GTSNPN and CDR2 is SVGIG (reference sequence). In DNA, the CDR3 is TGTGCCTGGAGGGTACGAGGGGCGCAAGAGACCCAGTACTTC. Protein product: CAWRVRGAQETQYF. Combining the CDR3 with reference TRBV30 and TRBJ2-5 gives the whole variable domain SQTIHQWPATLVQPVGSPLSLECTVEGTSNPNLYWYRQAAGRGLQLLFYSVGIGQISSEVPQNLSASRPQDRQFILSSKKLLLSDSGFYLCAWRVRGAQETQYFGPGTRLLVL.

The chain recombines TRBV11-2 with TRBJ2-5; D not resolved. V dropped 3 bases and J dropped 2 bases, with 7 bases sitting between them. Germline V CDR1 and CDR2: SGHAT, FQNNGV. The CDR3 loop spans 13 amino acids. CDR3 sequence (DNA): TGTGCCAGCAGCTTGAGGAATCAAGAGACCCAGTACTTC. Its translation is CASSLRNQETQYF.

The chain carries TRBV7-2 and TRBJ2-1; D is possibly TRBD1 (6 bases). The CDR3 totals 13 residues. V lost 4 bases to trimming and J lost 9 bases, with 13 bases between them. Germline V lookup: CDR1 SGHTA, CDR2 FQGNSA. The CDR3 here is CASSSRQGSEQFF. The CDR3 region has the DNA TGTGCCAGCAGCTCCCGGCAGGGGAGTGAGCAGTTCTTC.

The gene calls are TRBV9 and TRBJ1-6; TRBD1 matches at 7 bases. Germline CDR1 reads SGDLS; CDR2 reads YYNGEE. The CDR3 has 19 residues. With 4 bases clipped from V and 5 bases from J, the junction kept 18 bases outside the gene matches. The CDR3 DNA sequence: TGTGCCAGCAGCTCCTACAGGGGTCAGATGGGGGCCCATAATTCACCCCTCCACTTT. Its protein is CASSSYRGQMGAHNSPLHF.

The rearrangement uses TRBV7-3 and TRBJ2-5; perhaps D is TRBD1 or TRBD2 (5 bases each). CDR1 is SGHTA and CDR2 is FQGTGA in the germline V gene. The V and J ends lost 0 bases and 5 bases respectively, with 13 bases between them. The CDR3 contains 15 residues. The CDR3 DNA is TGTGCCAGCAGCTTAACCGGATCTGAGGGGGAGACCCAGTACTTC. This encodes CASSLTGSEGETQYF.

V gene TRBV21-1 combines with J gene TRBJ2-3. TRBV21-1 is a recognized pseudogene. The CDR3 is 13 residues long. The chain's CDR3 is CASSTLRADTQYF. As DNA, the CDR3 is TGTGCCAGCAGCACGCTTAGGGCAGATACGCAGTATTTT.

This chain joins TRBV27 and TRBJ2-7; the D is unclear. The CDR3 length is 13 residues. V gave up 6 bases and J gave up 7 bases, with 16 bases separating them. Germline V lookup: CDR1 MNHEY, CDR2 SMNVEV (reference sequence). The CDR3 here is CASRGSLAGEQYF. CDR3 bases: TGTGCCAGCAGGGGAAGTTTAGCTGGGGAGCAGTACTTC.

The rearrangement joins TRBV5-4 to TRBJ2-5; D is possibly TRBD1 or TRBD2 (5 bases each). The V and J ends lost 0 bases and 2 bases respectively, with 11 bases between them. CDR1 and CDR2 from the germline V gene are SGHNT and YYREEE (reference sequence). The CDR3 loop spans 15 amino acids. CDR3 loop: CASSLGGSGQETQYF. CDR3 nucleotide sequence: TGTGCCAGCAGCTTGGGGGGGAGTGGGCAAGAGACCCAGTACTTC.

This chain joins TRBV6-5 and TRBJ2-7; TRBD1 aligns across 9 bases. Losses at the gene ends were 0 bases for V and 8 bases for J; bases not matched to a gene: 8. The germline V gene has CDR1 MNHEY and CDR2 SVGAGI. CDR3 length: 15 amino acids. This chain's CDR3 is CASSYSGQGISKQYF. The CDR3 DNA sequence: TGTGCCAGCAGTTACTCGGGACAGGGTATCTCCAAGCAGTACTTC.

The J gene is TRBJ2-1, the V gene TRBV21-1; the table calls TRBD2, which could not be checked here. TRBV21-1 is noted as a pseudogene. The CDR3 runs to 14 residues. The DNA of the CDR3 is TGTGCCAGCAACGTTTCGAGCTCCTACAATGAGCAGTTCTTC. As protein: CASNVSSSYNEQFF.

CDR3 loop: CASSIDSTGGRDTQYF. CDR3 nucleotide sequence: TGTGCCAGTAGTATAGATTCGACAGGGGGTAGGGATACGCAGTATTTT. The chain is built from TRBV19 and TRBJ2-3, with 9 bases lining up with TRBD1. Germline V lookup: CDR1 LNHDA, CDR2 SQIVND (reference sequence). This CDR3 spans 16 amino acids. V lost 0 bases to trimming and J lost 6 bases; unmatched junction nucleotides: 7.

For the CDR3, the DNA is TGTGCCAGCTCACTGCTCGAGGCGAGTACGCAGTATTTT. Translating it yields CASSLLEASTQYF. The chain employs TRBV18 and TRBJ2-3; D gene unclear. Trimming removed 4 bases from V and 8 bases from J, with 13 bases in between. CDR1 and CDR2 (germline): KGHSH, LQKENI. The CDR3 consists of 13 residues. The variable domain in full, with the rest retrieved from reference TRBV18 and TRBJ2-3, is NAGVMQNPRHLVRRRGQEARLRCSPMKGHSHVYWYRQLPEEGLKFMVYLQKENIIDESGMPKERFSAEFPKEGPSILRIQQVVRGDSAAYFCASSLLEASTQYFGPGTRLTVL.